Described below is a single TCR beta chain sequence and its context. This clone's antigen is unknown. No base-level quality is on record; no much larger clone is a single base apart. The source of the sample is a study of blood T cell repertoires in COVID-19 (dated by TCRdb to 2020 to 2022). As for the study more broadly: The collaborator samples originated in the United States, Italy and Spain and spanned the acute and convalescent phases of COVID-19. The material from the prospective study consisted of cDNA or gDNA derived from T cells, B-cell-depleted T cells, or PBMCs. Deeply sampled blood TCRbeta repertoires from subjects exposed to, actively infected with, or recovered from COVID-19 were included in the dataset. A freely available public database, intended as a resource for researchers studying the immune response to SARS-CoV-2, is where the repertoires were released. Samples were obtained from the ongoing ImmuneRACE study (first 160 participants) and from about 1,300 subjects provided by 6 global collaborators. Nearly every sample came with metadata listing a de-identified subject ID, COVID-19 status, age in years and sex. HLA class I and class II types, where available, came from metadata supplied by the sample provider rather than from assay-based typing.

Each collaborating institution followed its own protocols to collect whole blood in K2EDTA tubes. For TCRbeta analysis, collaborators shipped samples in one of three forms: frozen whole blood, isolated PBMCs, or DNA extracted from either of those sample types. TCRbeta CDR3 regions were amplified from genomic DNA using the immunoSEQ Assay, a bias-controlled multiplex PCR. The original methods were these. Within the assay, amplification of reference gene primers was used to estimate how many nucleated cells each sample contained. To quantify the absolute abundance of each unique TCRbeta CDR3 rearrangement, sequence reads were collapsed and filtered. For each sample, productive Simpson clonality was calculated as the square root of Simpson's diversity index over productive rearrangements. Not all clones reach the TCRdb copy of this immuneACCESS table, which keeps in-frame sequences only. Checked studies attribute under half of the gap to unresolved V genes and leave the rest unexplained. That table is the source of V, J and clone size, and D and trimming were worked out from the DNA. This sample holds about 90,000 clones; about 81% were observed only once. About 13% of the sample rests with the top ten.

General study outcomes and caveats: The amount of clinical and demographic metadata varied by source and participant and was provided uncurated.

The CDR3 starts with the cysteine, ends with the phenylalanine, and has 16 residues. Left in the record is the CDR3 DNA by itself, 48 bases read in frame from the first base. CDR1 and CDR2 were assigned from the germline V gene as SGHRS and YFSETQ. After removal of 2 bases from V and 6 bases from J, the junction retains 10 bases not matched to a gene. Rearrangement joined TRBV5-1 to TRBJ2-3, and TRBD2 matches 9 of the central bases. Sequencing used peripheral blood. The TCR sequence derives from a human donor in a cohort sampled during active COVID-19. The CDR3 region: CASSFGLAGAGDTQYF. The nucleotide sequence reads as follows: TGCGCCAGCAGCTTCGGGTTAGCGGGGGCTGGGGATACGCAGTATTTT. The full variable domain, completed from the reference TRBV5-1 and TRBJ2-3 proteins outside the CDR3, reads KAGVTQTPRYLIKTRGQQVTLSCSPISGHRSVSWYQQTPGQGLQFLFEYFSETQRNKGNFPGRFSGRQFSNSRSEMNVSTLELGDSALYLCASSFGLAGAGDTQYFGPGTRLTVL.